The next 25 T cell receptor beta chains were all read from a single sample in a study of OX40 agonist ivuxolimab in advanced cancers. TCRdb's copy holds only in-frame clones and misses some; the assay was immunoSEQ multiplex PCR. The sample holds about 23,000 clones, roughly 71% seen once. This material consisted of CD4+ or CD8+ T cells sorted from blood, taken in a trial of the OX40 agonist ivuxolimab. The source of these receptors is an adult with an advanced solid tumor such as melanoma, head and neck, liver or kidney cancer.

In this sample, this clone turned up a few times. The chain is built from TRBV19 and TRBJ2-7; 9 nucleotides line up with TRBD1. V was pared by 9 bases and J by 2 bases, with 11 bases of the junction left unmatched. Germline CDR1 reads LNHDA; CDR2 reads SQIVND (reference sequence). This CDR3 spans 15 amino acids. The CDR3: CASAPPGTGTYEQYF. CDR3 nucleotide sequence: TGTGCCAGCGCCCCCCCCGGGACAGGGACCTACGAGCAGTACTTC.

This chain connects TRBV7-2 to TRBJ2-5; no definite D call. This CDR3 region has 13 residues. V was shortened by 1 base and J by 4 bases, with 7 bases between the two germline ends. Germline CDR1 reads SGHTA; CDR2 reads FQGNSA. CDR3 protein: CASSLGYLETQYF. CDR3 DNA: TGTGCCAGCAGCTTAGGTTACTTAGAGACCCAGTACTTC.

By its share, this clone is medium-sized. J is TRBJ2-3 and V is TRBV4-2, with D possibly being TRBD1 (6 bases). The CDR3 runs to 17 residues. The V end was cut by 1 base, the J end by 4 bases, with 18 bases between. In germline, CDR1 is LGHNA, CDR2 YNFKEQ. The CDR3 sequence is CASSQVSWAGVSDTQYF. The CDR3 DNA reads TGTGCCAGCAGCCAAGTTAGTTGGGCAGGGGTGTCAGATACGCAGTATTTT.

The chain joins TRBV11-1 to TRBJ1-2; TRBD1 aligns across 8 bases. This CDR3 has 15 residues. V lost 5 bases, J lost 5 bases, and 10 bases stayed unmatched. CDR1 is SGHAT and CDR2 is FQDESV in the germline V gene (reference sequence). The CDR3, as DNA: TGTGCCAGCAGCCCGAACGGACAGGGACTATATGGCTACACCTTC. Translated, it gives CASSPNGQGLYGYTF.

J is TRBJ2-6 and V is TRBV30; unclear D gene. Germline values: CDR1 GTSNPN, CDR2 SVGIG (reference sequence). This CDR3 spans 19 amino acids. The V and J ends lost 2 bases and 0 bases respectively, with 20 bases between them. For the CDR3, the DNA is TGTGCCTGGAGTATAATAAGGGCAAACGAACTCTCTGGGGCCAACGTCCTGACTTTC. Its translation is CAWSIIRANELSGANVLTF.

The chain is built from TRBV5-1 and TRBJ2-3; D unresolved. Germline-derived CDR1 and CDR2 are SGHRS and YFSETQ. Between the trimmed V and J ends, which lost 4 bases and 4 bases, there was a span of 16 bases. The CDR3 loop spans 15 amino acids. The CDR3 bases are TGCGCCAGCAGCCCTGGTACAGTTTTCGCAGATACGCAGTATTTT. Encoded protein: CASSPGTVFADTQYF.

Written as DNA, the CDR3 is TGTGCCATCAGTGAGGACAGGTACGAGCAGTACTTC. It yields the protein CAISEDRYEQYF. This chain connects TRBV10-3 to TRBJ2-7, with D tentatively TRBD1 (6 bases). Germline-derived CDR1 and CDR2 are ENHRY and SYGVKD. This CDR3 has 12 amino acids. V was clipped by 2 bases and J by 4 bases, with 6 bases between them.

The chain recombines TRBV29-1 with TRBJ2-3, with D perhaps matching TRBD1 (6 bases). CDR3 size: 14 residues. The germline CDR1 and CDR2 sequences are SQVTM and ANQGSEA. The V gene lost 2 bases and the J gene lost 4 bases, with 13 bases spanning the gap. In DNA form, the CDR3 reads TGCAGCGTTGAAAGGAACAGGGCGGCAGATACGCAGTATTTT. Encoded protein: CSVERNRAADTQYF.

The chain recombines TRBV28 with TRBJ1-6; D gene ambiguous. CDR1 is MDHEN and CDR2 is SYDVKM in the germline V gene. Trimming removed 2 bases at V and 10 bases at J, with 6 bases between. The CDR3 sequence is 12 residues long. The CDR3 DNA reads TGTGCCAGCAGTTTAGTGGGCTCACCCCTCCACTTT. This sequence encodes CASSLVGSPLHF.

This chain's CDR3 is CASSLGQGAAGANVLTF. Here the CDR3 DNA reads TGTGCCAGCAGCTTAGGACAGGGGGCTGCTGGGGCCAACGTCCTGACTTTC. This rearrangement joins TRBV7-2 to TRBJ2-6; TRBD1 matches 10 bases. CDR1 is SGHTA, CDR2 FQGNSA, per germline. The J segment lost 2 bases and the V segment lost 1 base, leaving 2 bases of the junction unmatched. The CDR3 is 17 residues long.

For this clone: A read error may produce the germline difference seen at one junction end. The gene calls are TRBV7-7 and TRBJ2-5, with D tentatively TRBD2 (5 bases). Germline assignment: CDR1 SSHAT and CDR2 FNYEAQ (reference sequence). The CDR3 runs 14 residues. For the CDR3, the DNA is TGTGCTAGCAGCTTAGAGGGATCGGTGGAGACCCAGTACTTC. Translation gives CASSLEGSVETQYF.

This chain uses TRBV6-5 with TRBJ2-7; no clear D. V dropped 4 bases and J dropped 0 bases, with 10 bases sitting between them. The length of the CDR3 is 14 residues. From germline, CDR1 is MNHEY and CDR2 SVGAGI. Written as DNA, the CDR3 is TGTGCCAGCAGTTTCCCCGAGAACTCCTACGAGCAGTACTTC. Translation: CASSFPENSYEQYF.

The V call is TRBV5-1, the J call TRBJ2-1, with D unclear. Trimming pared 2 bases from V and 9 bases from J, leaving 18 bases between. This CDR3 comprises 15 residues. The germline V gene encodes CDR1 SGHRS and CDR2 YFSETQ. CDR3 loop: CASSFRSLQQSEQFF. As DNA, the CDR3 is TGCGCCAGCAGCTTTAGGTCCCTCCAACAATCTGAGCAGTTCTTC.

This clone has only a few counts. CDR3 DNA: TGTGCCACTACGCGGGAGGCCGGAAACACCATATATTTT. Its protein product is CATTREAGNTIYF. The chain has TRBV6-1 and TRBJ1-3; D uncertain. The CDR3 is 13 amino acids. Per the germline V gene, CDR1 is MNHNS and CDR2 is SASEGT. V was trimmed by 10 bases and J by 4 bases, leaving 14 bases between them.

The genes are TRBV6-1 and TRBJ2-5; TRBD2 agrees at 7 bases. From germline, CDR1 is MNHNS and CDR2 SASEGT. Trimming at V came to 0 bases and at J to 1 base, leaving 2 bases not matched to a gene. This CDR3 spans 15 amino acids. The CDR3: CASSEAGGFQETQYF. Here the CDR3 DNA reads TGTGCCAGCAGTGAAGCGGGGGGGTTCCAAGAGACCCAGTACTTC.

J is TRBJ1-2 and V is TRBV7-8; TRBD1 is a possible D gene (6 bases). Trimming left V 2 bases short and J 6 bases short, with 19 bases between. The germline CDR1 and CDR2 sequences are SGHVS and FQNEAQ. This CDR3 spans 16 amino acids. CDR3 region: CASSLTGGTTRNGYTF. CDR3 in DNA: TGTGCCAGCAGCTTAACGGGGGGGACAACGAGAAATGGCTACACCTTC.

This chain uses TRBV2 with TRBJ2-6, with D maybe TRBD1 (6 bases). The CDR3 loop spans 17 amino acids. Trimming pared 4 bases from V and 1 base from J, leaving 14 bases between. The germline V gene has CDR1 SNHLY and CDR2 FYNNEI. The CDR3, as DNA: TGTGCCAGCAGTGTTGGTTTAAGGGGGTCTGGGGCCAACGTCCTGACTTTC. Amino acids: CASSVGLRGSGANVLTF.

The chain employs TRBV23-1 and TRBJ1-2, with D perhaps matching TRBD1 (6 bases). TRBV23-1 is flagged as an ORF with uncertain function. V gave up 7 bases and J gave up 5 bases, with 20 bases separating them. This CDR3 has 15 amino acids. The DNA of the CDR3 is TGCGCCAGCACCGAAACGGGGGGCGAACGGTATGGCTACACCTTC. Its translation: CASTETGGERYGYTF.

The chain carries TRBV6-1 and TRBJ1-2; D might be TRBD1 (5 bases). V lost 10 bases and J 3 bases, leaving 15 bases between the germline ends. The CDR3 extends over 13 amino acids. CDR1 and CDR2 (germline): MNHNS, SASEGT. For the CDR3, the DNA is TGTGCCACCCGAGAGGGGTTAGACTATGGCTACACCTTC. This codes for CATREGLDYGYTF.

As DNA, the CDR3 is TGTGCCAGCAGCTTAAATCCGGGGAACACTGAAGCTTTCTTT. Its translation is CASSLNPGNTEAFF. This chain connects TRBV7-3 to TRBJ1-1, with D hard to call. The CDR3 has 14 amino acids. Germline V gene sequence: CDR1 SGHTA, CDR2 FQGTGA. Trimming left V 1 base short and J 1 base short, with 7 bases between.

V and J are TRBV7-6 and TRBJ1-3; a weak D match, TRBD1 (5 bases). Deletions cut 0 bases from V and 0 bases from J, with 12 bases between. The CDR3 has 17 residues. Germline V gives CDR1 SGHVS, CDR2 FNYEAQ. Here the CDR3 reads CASSLAWAGLSGNTIYF. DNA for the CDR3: TGTGCCAGCAGCTTAGCCTGGGCAGGGCTCTCTGGAAACACCATATATTTT. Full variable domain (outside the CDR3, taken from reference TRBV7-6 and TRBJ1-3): GAGVSQSPRYKVTKRGQDVALRCDPISGHVSLYWYRQALGQGPEFLTYFNYEAQQDKSGLPNDRFSAERPEGSISTLTIQRTEQRDSAMYRCASSLAWAGLSGNTIYFGEGSWLTVV.

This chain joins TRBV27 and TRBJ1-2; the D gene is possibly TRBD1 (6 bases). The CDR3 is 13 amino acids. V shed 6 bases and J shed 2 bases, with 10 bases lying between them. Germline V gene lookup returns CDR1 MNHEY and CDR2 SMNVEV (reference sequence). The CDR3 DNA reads TGTGCCAGCAGGCGACAGGCGAACTATGGCTACACCTTC. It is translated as CASRRQANYGYTF.

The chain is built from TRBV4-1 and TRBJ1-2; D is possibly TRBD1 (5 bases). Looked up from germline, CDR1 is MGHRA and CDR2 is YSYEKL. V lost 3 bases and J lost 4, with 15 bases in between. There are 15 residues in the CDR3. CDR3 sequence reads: CASSQDWAGLYGYTF. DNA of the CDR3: TGCGCCAGCAGCCAGGACTGGGCGGGGCTCTATGGCTACACCTTC.

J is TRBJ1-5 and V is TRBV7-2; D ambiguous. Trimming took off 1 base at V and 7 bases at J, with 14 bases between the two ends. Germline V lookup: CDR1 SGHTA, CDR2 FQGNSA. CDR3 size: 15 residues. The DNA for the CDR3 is TGTGCCAGCAGCTTAGTGCGAGGGATGGGGCAGCCCCAGCATTTT. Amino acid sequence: CASSLVRGMGQPQHF.

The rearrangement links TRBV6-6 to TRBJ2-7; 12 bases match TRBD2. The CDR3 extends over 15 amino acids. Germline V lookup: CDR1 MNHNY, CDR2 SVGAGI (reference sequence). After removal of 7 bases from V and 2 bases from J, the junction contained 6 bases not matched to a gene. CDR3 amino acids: CASISGLAGTYEQYF. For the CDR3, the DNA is TGTGCCAGCATCTCTGGACTAGCGGGAACCTACGAGCAGTACTTC.